What follows is one T cell receptor beta chain and its context. Its target is unknown. This record comes from a study of vaccination and CD4 T cells after COVID-19. Sample treatment: roughly ten-day PBMC culture with coronavirus spike peptide pools or control peptides (ViraFEST assay). TCRs were sequenced by ViraFEST after antigen-specific T cells had been expanded with peptide pools. Alongside 8 to 10 IU/ml IL-2 and 10 ug/ml peptide pools, PBMCs were cultured at some 2 million per well. CDR1 is SGHTS, CDR2 YDEGEE, per germline. V dropped 9 bases and J dropped 6 bases, with 24 bases sitting between them. The length of the CDR3 is 15 residues. The study sequenced cultured CD4+ T cell DNA using the Oncomine TCR Beta short-read assay. TCRdb re-analysed the PCR reads in MiXCR, keeping a single row per CDR3 protein. The sample lists about 14,000 distinct CDR3 sequences, around 40% occurring once. General study findings and limits: The median SARS-CoV-2-reactive clonotype number increased from about 20 to 38, without statistical significance.

The specimen sequenced was CD4+ T cells from blood, cultured in vitro. V is TRBV5-8 and J is TRBJ1-1; D gene ambiguous. The receptor was derived from a human donor who had recovered from COVID-19. The CDR3, as DNA: TGTGCCACCCCCCCCTTGGTCGGCTATCGGGCTGAAGCTTTCTTT. This translates into CATPPLVGYRAEAFF.